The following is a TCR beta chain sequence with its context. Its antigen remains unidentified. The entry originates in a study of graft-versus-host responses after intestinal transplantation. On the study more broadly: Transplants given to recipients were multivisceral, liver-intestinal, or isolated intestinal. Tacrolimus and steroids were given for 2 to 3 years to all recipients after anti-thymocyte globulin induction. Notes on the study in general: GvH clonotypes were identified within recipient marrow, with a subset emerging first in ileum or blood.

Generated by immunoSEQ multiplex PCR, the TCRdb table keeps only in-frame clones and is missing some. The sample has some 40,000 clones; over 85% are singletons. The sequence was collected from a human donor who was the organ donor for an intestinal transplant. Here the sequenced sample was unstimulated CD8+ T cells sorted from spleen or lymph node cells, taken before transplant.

CDR3 DNA sequence: TGTGCCAGCAGCTTTTTTTCGAGGGCCGACGGCTACACCTTC. Translating it yields CASSFFSRADGYTF. The rearrangement joins TRBV7-9 to TRBJ1-2, with D unresolved. The CDR3 length is 14 residues. From germline, CDR1 is SEHNR and CDR2 FQNEAQ (reference sequence). The V end was cut by 3 bases, the J end by 8 bases, with 16 bases between.